This T cell receptor beta chain was profiled in a study of T cells in Graves' hyperthyroidism and ophthalmopathy. This CDR3 spans 14 amino acids. With V trimmed by 5 bases and J by 7 bases, 5 bases remained unmatched. Germline values: CDR1 SGHAT, CDR2 FQNNGV. This clonotype was observed at least ten times. RNA transcripts served as the template for amplifying TCR beta CDR3 regions. With the HTBI primer set, the TCR CDR3 went through a first round of RT-PCR. From the multiplex PCR reads, TCRdb called clonotypes with MiXCR, one entry per CDR3 protein. In the table there are about 400,000 distinct CDR3 sequences, about a sixth of which are singletons.

The chain carries TRBV11-2 and TRBJ1-4; 9 bases agree with TRBD1. What was sequenced was blood. The sequence came from a woman in her late teens or twenties with Graves' hyperthyroidism. The CDR3: CASSVDRGFEKLFF. The CDR3, as DNA: TGTGCCAGCAGCGTGGACAGGGGTTTTGAAAAACTGTTTTTT.